This T cell receptor beta chain was identified during a study of CD4 and CD8 cells across lung adenocarcinoma regions. Samples came from patients with localized non-small cell lung adenocarcinoma. One entry per CDR3 protein results from TCRdb running MiXCR on the PCR reads. The sample includes about 17,000 distinct CDR3 sequences, roughly 46% of them seen just once. This clonotype was counted a single time. This CDR3 is 14 amino acids long. Germline assignment: CDR1 MNHEY and CDR2 SVGAGI. V was cut by 2 bases and J by 3 bases, with 8 bases left in between. The clonotype was recovered from a male donor with lung adenocarcinoma. The CD4 and CD8 labels of this study may be unreliable. The V call is TRBV6-5, the J call TRBJ2-1; D may be TRBD2 (5 bases). Sequencing used CD4+ T cells from the margin of a lung tumor. The CDR3 sequence: CASSYLTSYNEQFF. The CDR3 DNA reads TGTGCCAGCAGTTACCTAACTAGCTACAATGAGCAGTTCTTC.